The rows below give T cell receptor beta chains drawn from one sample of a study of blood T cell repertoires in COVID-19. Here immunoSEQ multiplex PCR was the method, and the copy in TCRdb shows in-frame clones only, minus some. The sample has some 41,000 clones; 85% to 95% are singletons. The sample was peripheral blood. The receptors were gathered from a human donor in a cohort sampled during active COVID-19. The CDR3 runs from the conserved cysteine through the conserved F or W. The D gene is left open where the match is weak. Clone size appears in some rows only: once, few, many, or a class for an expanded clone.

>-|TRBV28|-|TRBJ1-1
TGTGCCAGCACCAAAGGGAGGGAGTTTGAAGCTTTCTTT
CASTKGREFEAFF
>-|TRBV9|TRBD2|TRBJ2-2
TGTGCCAGCAGCGTAGGACTAGCGGGGGAGATCACCGGGGAGCTGTTTTTT
CASSVGLAGEITGELFF
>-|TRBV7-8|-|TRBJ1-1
TGTGCCAGCAGCTTAGGATGGCAGATGAACACTGAAGCTTTCTTT
CASSLGWQMNTEAFF
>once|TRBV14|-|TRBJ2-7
TGTGCCAGCAGCCACCTCTCCTACGAGCAGTACTTC
CASSHLSYEQYF
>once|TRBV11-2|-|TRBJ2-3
TGTGCCAGCAGCTTAGTGAAGGACAGCAGCACAGATACGCAGTATTTT
CASSLVKDSSTDTQYF
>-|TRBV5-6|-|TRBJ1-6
TGTGCCAGCAGCCCAGGGTATTCACCCCTCCACTTT
CASSPGYSPLHF
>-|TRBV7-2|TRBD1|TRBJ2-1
TGTGCCAGCAGCACGGGACAGGGAGGGAATGAGCAGTTCTTC
CASSTGQGGNEQFF
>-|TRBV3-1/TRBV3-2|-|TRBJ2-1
TGTGCCAGCAGCCAAGAAAGTGGGCGCAGCTCCTACAATGAGCAGTTCTTC
CASSQESGRSSYNEQFF
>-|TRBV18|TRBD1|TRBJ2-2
TGTGCCAGCTCACCACGGGACAGGGCTACCGGGGAGCTGTTTTTT
CASSPRDRATGELFF
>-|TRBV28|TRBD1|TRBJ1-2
TGTGCCAGCAGTTCACTAATCGGGACAGAGGATTACTATGGCTACACCTTC
CASSSLIGTEDYYGYTF
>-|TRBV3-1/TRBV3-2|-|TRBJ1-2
TGTGCCAGCAGCCAAGAATTGGGAGGAGGGAGGTTAGGGATACGGAACTATGGCTACACCTTC
CASSQELGGGRLGIRNYGYTF
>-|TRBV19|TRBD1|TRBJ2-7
TGTGCCAGTAGTATCCCCCCCGGACAGGGGGTCTACGAGCAGTACTTC
CASSIPPGQGVYEQYF
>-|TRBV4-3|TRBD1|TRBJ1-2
TGCGCCAGCAGCCAGGTTCCGGGACAGGGAAACTATGGCTACACCTTC
CASSQVPGQGNYGYTF
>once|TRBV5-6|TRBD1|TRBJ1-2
TGTGCCAGCAGCCGGGACAGTTCTAACTATGGCTACACCTTC
CASSRDSSNYGYTF
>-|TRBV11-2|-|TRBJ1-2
TGTGCCAGCAGCTTAGAGCCCGCAGCGGTCTATGGCTACACCTTC
CASSLEPAAVYGYTF
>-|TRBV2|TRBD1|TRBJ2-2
TGTGCCAGCAGAAGACAGGGAAGGACCGGGGAGCTGTTTTTT
CASRRQGRTGELFF
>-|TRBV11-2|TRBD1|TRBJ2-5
TGTGCCAGCAGCCCCAGCGGGACAGGGGGCGCCTTCCAAGAGACCCAGTACTTC
CASSPSGTGGAFQETQYF
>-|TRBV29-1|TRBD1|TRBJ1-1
TGCAGCGTTGTGGGACAGGGGGTGGACACTGAAGCTTTCTTT
CSVVGQGVDTEAFF